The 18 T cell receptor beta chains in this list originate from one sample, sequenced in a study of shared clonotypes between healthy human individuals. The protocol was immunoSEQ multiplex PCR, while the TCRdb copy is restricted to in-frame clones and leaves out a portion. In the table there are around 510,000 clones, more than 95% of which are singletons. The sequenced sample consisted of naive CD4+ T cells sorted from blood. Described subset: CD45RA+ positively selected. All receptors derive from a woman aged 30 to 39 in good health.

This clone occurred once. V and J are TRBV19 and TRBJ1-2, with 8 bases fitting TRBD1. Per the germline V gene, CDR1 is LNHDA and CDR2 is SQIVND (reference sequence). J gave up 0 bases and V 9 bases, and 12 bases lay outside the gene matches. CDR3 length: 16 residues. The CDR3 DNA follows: TGTGCCAGCAGGAAGACCGGGACAGGAACTAACTATGGCTACACCTTC. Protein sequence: CASRKTGTGTNYGYTF.

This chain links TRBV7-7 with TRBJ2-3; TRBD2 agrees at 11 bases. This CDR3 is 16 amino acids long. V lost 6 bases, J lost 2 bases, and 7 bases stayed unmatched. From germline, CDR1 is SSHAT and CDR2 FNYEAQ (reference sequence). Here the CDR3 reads CASSPTSGDYTDTQYF. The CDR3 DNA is TGTGCCAGCAGTCCGACTAGCGGGGACTACACAGATACGCAGTATTTT.

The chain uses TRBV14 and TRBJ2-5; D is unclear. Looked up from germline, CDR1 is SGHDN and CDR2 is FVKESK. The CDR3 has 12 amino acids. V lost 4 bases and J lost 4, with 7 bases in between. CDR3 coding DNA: TGTGCCAGCAGCCTGGGAACAGAGACCCAGTACTTC. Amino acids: CASSLGTETQYF.

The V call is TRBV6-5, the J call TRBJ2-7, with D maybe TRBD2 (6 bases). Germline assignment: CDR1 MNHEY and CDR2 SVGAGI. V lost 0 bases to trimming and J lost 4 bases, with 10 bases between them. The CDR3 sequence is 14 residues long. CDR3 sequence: CASSYSRESYEQYF. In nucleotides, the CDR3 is TGTGCCAGCAGTTACTCCCGGGAGAGTTACGAGCAGTACTTC.

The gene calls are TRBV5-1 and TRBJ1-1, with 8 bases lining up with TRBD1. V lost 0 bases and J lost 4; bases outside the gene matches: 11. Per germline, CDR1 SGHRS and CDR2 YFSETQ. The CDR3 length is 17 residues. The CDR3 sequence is CASSLVPSLGTGTEAFF. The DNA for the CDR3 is TGCGCCAGCAGCTTGGTCCCTAGCTTAGGGACAGGCACTGAAGCTTTCTTT.

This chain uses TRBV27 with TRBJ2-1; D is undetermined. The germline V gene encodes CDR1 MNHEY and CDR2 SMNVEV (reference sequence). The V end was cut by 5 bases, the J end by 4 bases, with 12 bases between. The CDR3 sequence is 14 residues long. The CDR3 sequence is CASSLDDAYNEQFF. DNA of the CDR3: TGTGCCAGCAGTCTGGACGACGCTTACAATGAGCAGTTCTTC.

The CDR3, as DNA: TGTGCCAGCAGTTACGAGCGGACAGGGGATGCTTTCTTT. Amino acid sequence: CASSYERTGDAFF. J is TRBJ1-1 and V is TRBV6-5; 9 nucleotides align to TRBD1. Germline V gives CDR1 MNHEY, CDR2 SVGAGI. This CDR3 has 13 residues. The V and J ends lost 2 bases and 11 bases, in that order; junction bases with no gene match: 6.

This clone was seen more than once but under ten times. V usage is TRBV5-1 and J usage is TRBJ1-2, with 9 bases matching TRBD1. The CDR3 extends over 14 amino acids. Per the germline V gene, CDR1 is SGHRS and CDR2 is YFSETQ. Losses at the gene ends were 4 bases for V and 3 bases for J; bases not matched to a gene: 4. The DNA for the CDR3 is TGCGCCAGCAGCGCGGGACAGGGTGACTATGGCTACACCTTC. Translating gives CASSAGQGDYGYTF.

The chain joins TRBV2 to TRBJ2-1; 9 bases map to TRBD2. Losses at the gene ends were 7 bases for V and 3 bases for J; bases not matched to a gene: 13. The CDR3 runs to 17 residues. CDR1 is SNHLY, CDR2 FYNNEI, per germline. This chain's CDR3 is CASKRLAVPGDYNEQFF. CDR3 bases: TGTGCCAGCAAGAGACTAGCGGTCCCCGGGGACTACAATGAGCAGTTCTTC.

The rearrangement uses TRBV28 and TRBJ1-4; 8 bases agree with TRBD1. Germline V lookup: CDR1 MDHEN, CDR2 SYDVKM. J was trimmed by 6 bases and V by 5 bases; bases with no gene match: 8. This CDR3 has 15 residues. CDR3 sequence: CASSAPGGLYEKLFF. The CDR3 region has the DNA TGTGCCAGCAGTGCCCCAGGGGGCCTATATGAAAAACTGTTTTTT.

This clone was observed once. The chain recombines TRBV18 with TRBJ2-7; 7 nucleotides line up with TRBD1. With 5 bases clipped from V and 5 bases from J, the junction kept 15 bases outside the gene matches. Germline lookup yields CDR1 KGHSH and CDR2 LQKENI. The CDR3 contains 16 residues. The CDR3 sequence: CASSDDAGTVINEQYF. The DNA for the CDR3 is TGTGCCAGCTCAGACGATGCCGGGACAGTGATTAACGAGCAGTACTTC.

Here the CDR3 DNA reads TGTGCCAGTAGTATGGGGAGGGAAGGCACTGAAGCTTTCTTT. The encoded protein is CASSMGREGTEAFF. The V call is TRBV19, the J call TRBJ1-1; D is undetermined. V dropped 3 bases and J dropped 4 bases, with 12 bases sitting between them. From germline, CDR1 is LNHDA and CDR2 SQIVND (reference sequence). This CDR3 is 14 amino acids long.

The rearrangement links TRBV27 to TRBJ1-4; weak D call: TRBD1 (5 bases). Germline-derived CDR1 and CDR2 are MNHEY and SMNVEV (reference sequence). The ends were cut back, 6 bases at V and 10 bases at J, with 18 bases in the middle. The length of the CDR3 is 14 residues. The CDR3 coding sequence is TGTGCCAGCAGGCGGAGCAGGGATCACGGAAAACTGTTTTTT. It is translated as CASRRSRDHGKLFF.

The CDR3 here is CASSFGGYSNQPQHF. As DNA, the CDR3 is TGTGCCAGTAGTTTCGGTGGATATAGCAATCAGCCCCAGCATTTT. The chain employs TRBV19 and TRBJ1-5; D remains ambiguous. The V gene lost 5 bases and the J gene lost 0 bases, with 11 bases spanning the gap. The CDR3 is 15 amino acids. Germline assignment: CDR1 LNHDA and CDR2 SQIVND (reference sequence).

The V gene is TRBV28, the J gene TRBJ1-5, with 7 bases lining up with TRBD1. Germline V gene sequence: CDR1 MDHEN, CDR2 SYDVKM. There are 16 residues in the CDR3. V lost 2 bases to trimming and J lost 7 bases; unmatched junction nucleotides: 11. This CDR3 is CASSLGGGGARQPQHF. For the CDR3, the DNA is TGTGCCAGCAGTTTAGGAGGAGGGGGCGCACGCCAGCCCCAGCATTTT.

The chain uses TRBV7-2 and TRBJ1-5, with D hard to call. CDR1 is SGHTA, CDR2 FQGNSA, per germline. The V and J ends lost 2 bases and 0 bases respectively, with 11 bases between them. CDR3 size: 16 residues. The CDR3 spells CASSLRFGNSNQPQHF. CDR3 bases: TGTGCCAGCAGCTTACGTTTCGGAAATAGCAATCAGCCCCAGCATTTT.

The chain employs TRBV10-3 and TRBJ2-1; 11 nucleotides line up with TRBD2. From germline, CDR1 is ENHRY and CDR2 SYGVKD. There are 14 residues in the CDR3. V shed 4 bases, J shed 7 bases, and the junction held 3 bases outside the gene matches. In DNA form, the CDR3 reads TGTGCCATCAGTGCGACTAGCGGGACGAATGAGCAGTTCTTC. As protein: CAISATSGTNEQFF.

The CDR3 spells CASSRDRAEKLFF. The CDR3 nucleotides are TGTGCCAGTTCTCGTGACAGGGCCGAAAAACTGTTTTTT. The chain uses TRBV19 and TRBJ1-4, with 7 bases lining up with TRBD1. This CDR3 is built from 13 residues. Germline V lookup: CDR1 LNHDA, CDR2 SQIVND (reference sequence). Losses at the gene ends were 8 bases for V and 8 bases for J; bases not matched to a gene: 8.